One and the same sample provided the 21 T cell receptor beta chains below, sequenced in a study of T cells after yellow fever vaccination. From the 5' RACE reads, TCRdb called clonotypes with MiXCR, one entry per CDR3 protein. The table includes 200,000 to 250,000 distinct CDR3 sequences, about 7% detected once. The source material was CD4+ T cells sorted from PBMCs, sampled 15 days after the yellow fever booster vaccination. The receptors originated from a man aged 25 to 40 who received the YFV17D yellow fever vaccine.

The table lists this clonotype with many counts. CDR3 amino acids: CASSVRGRNTGELFF. In DNA, the CDR3 is TGTGCCAGCAGTGTACGCGGGAGGAATACCGGGGAGCTGTTTTTT. The chain links TRBV2 to TRBJ2-2; 8 bases are shared with TRBD2. CDR1 is SNHLY, CDR2 FYNNEI, per germline. This CDR3 is 15 amino acids long. V dropped 4 bases and J dropped 5; count of bases not matched to a gene: 6.

This clonotype occurred many times. The genes are TRBV7-2 and TRBJ2-3, with D tentatively TRBD1 (6 bases). This CDR3 has 11 residues. Germline V gene data show CDR1 as SGHTA and CDR2 as FQGNSA. Trimming removed 6 bases from V and 6 bases from J, with 7 bases in between. Here the CDR3 reads CASSQGDTQYF. The CDR3 DNA is TGTGCCAGCAGTCAGGGGGATACGCAGTATTTT.

This chain uses TRBV20-1 with TRBJ2-7; D uncertain. Germline CDR1 is DFQATT and CDR2 is SNEGSKA (reference sequence). The ends were cut back, 6 bases at V and 2 bases at J, with 14 bases in the middle. There are 13 residues in the CDR3. Here the CDR3 DNA reads TGCAGTGCCCATTTAGGGCCGCCCTACGAGCAGTACTTC. Translation gives CSAHLGPPYEQYF.

This clonotype turned up a few times. The chain combines TRBV19 with TRBJ2-3, with 11 bases identical to TRBD2. Germline V CDR1 and CDR2: LNHDA, SQIVND (reference sequence). J was trimmed by 0 bases and V by 10 bases; bases with no gene match: 6. CDR3 length: 15 amino acids. CDR3 amino acids: CATSRLAGSTDTQYF. CDR3 DNA sequence: TGTGCCACCTCCCGACTAGCGGGGAGCACAGATACGCAGTATTTT. Looking up the rest from reference TRBV19 and TRBJ2-3 gives the full variable domain: DGGITQSPKYLFRKEGQNVTLSCEQNLNHDAMYWYRQDPGQGLRLIYYSQIVNDFQKGDIAEGYSVSREKKESFPLTVTSAQKNPTAFYLCATSRLAGSTDTQYFGPGTRLTVL.

This clonotype has a count of ten or more. The CDR3 DNA sequence: TGTGCCAGCACCCCGAGGGAGCGGGGAACCTACGAGCAGTACTTC. Translating gives CASTPRERGTYEQYF. The J gene is TRBJ2-7, the V gene TRBV7-9, with 7 bases matching TRBD2. The CDR3 is made up of 15 amino acids. With V trimmed by 7 bases and J by 2 bases, 11 bases remained unmatched. CDR1 and CDR2 from the germline V gene are SEHNR and FQNEAQ (reference sequence).

The chain uses TRBV7-2 and TRBJ1-1, with a weak D call TRBD1 (6 bases). The CDR3 totals 14 residues. V was trimmed by 5 bases and J by 10 bases, leaving 20 bases between them. Germline V lookup: CDR1 SGHTA, CDR2 FQGNSA. The DNA of the CDR3 is TGTGCCAGCAGCACCGCGACAGGAGGACGGGTAGCTTTCTTT. It yields the protein CASSTATGGRVAFF.

As for this clonotype: With a much larger clone just one base away, this may be a read error. This chain links TRBV12-3 or TRBV12-4 with TRBJ2-2; tentatively, D is TRBD2 (5 bases). Trimming shortened V by 6 bases and J by 1 base, and 15 bases separated the two germline ends. CDR3 size: 16 residues. As DNA, the CDR3 is TGTGCCAGCAGCCTCGGGGTTTTCCTGAACACCGGGGAGCTGTTTTTT. Amino acid sequence: CASSLGVFLNTGELFF.

This clonotype was recorded a few times. The J gene is TRBJ2-7, the V gene TRBV27; 7 positions agree with TRBD1. Germline V gene sequence: CDR1 MNHEY, CDR2 SMNVEV (reference sequence). V trimming: 5 bases; J trimming: 7 bases; junction bases outside the gene matches: 11. This CDR3 contains 14 residues. The CDR3 region has the DNA TGTGCCAGCAGTCCAGACGACAGGGCCTGGGAGCAGTACTTC. Its protein is CASSPDDRAWEQYF.

This clonotype was found a few times. This sequence joins TRBV14 and TRBJ1-2, with D unresolved. The germline CDR1 and CDR2 sequences are SGHDN and FVKESK. V lost 2 bases and J lost 4, with 8 bases in between. The CDR3 runs to 13 residues. CDR3: CASSQLTSYGYTF. CDR3 DNA: TGTGCCAGCAGCCAATTAACATCCTATGGCTACACCTTC.

This clonotype has a handful of counts. V usage is TRBV25-1 and J usage is TRBJ2-1; tentative D call: TRBD1 (5 bases). This CDR3 has 14 amino acids. CDR1 is MGHDK, CDR2 SYGVNS, per germline. Between the trimmed V and J ends, which lost 1 base and 9 bases, there was a span of 13 bases. As DNA, the CDR3 is TGTGCCAGCAGTGAATTCGGCAGGGTAGGTGAGCAGTTCTTC. Translation: CASSEFGRVGEQFF.

This clonotype was recorded at least ten times. The genes are TRBV20-1 and TRBJ2-4, with 15 positions matching TRBD2. The germline CDR1 and CDR2 sequences are DFQATT and SNEGSKA (reference sequence). The CDR3 spans 15 residues. Trimming took 7 bases from V and 1 from J; bases not matched to a gene: 2. DNA for the CDR3: TGCAGTGTCGGGACTAGCGGGAGGGCCAAAAACATTCAGTACTTC. The encoded protein is CSVGTSGRAKNIQYF.

This clonotype has a handful of counts. This chain connects TRBV7-2 to TRBJ2-4; D is undetermined. Germline lookup yields CDR1 SGHTA and CDR2 FQGNSA. V was trimmed by 8 bases and J by 1 base, leaving 12 bases between them. CDR3 length: 14 amino acids. The CDR3 region is CASGKNSAKNIQYF. In DNA, the CDR3 is TGTGCCAGCGGGAAAAACAGCGCCAAAAACATTCAGTACTTC.

The gene calls are TRBV20-1 and TRBJ2-1, with 12 positions matching TRBD2. Germline V gene sequence: CDR1 DFQATT, CDR2 SNEGSKA (reference sequence). The CDR3 covers 15 residues. V lost 2 bases, J lost 4 bases, and 3 bases stayed unmatched. As DNA, the CDR3 is TGCAGTGCTAGACATGGACTAGCGGGGTACAATGAGCAGTTCTTC. It yields the protein CSARHGLAGYNEQFF.

This clonotype showed up just a few times. The V gene is TRBV10-3, the J gene TRBJ1-4; D gene unclear. There are 14 residues in the CDR3. CDR1 ENHRY and CDR2 SYGVKD come from the germline V gene. V was pared by 10 bases and J by 7 bases, with 19 bases between. CDR3 in amino acids: CASAKIGYGEKLFF. CDR3 nucleotide sequence: TGTGCCAGCGCGAAAATAGGATACGGTGAAAAACTGTTTTTT.

This clonotype was picked up many times. The DNA of the CDR3 is TGTGCCAGCACCCCCCACAGGCTGGGGTCCTACGAGCAGTACTTC. Amino acids: CASTPHRLGSYEQYF. V and J are TRBV6-5 and TRBJ2-7; D is perhaps TRBD1 (5 bases). This CDR3 is 15 amino acids long. V lost 7 bases to trimming and J lost 1 base, with 17 bases between them. Germline V lookup: CDR1 MNHEY, CDR2 SVGAGI.

A few counts support this clonotype. V gene TRBV10-3 combines with J gene TRBJ2-1; D not resolved. The CDR3 has 13 residues. Trimming took off 6 bases at V and 5 bases at J, with 11 bases between the two ends. Germline V gives CDR1 ENHRY, CDR2 SYGVKD. The CDR3 DNA follows: TGTGCCATCAGCCTTGGTGGAGACAATGAGCAGTTCTTC. Amino acid sequence: CAISLGGDNEQFF.

Only a few counts were recorded for this clonotype. The DNA of the CDR3 is TGTGCCAGCAGCTTGAGTCTAACCGGGGAGCTGTTTTTT. It is translated as CASSLSLTGELFF. The rearrangement uses TRBV7-3 and TRBJ2-2; the D is unclear. V lost 3 bases and J lost 5, with 7 bases in between. CDR1 is SGHTA and CDR2 is FQGTGA in the germline V gene. The CDR3 spans 13 residues. The full variable domain, in which reference TRBV7-3 and TRBJ2-2 provide the parts outside the CDR3, is GAGVSQTPSNKVTEKGKYVELRCDPISGHTALYWYRQSLGQGPEFLIYFQGTGAADDSGLPNDRFFAVRPEGSVSTLKIQRTERGDSAVYLCASSLSLTGELFFGEGSRLTVL.

This clonotype was seen a few times. The chain joins TRBV5-1 to TRBJ2-3, with 10 positions matching TRBD1. The CDR3 spans 15 residues. V gave up 1 base and J gave up 4 bases; unmatched junction bases: 3. Germline CDR1 SGHRS, CDR2 YFSETQ. DNA of the CDR3: TGCGCCAGCAGCTTGATGACAGGGGGCGCAGATACGCAGTATTTT. Translation gives CASSLMTGGADTQYF. The variable domain in full, with the rest retrieved from reference TRBV5-1 and TRBJ2-3, is KAGVTQTPRYLIKTRGQQVTLSCSPISGHRSVSWYQQTPGQGLQFLFEYFSETQRNKGNFPGRFSGRQFSNSRSEMNVSTLELGDSALYLCASSLMTGGADTQYFGPGTRLTVL.

A few counts support this clonotype. This rearrangement joins TRBV6-1 to TRBJ2-1; possibly TRBD2 for D (6 bases). Trimming left V 6 bases short and J 4 bases short, with 16 bases between. The CDR3 totals 15 residues. Germline CDR1 is MNHNS and CDR2 is SASEGT. DNA of the CDR3: TGTGCCAGCAGCCACCGGGGGATCCGATACAATGAGCAGTTCTTC. This sequence encodes CASSHRGIRYNEQFF.

This clonotype has more than one count but fewer than ten. This sequence joins TRBV9 and TRBJ2-1, with TRBD2 as a possible D gene (6 bases). The V and J ends lost 4 bases and 5 bases respectively, with 16 bases between them. There are 15 residues in the CDR3. In germline, CDR1 is SGDLS, CDR2 YYNGEE. This CDR3 is CASSHPGLYDNEQFF. The DNA for the CDR3 is TGTGCCAGCAGCCACCCGGGACTGTACGACAATGAGCAGTTCTTC.

This clonotype was observed at least ten times. The chain couples TRBV7-6 to TRBJ2-7; possible D gene TRBD1, 6 bases. This CDR3 is 13 amino acids long. Looked up from germline, CDR1 is SGHVS and CDR2 is FNYEAQ. Trimming pared 1 base from V and 9 bases from J, leaving 13 bases between. In DNA, the CDR3 is TGTGCCAGCAGCTTAGACAGGGTGGATTCGCAGTACTTC. Its translation is CASSLDRVDSQYF.